What follows are 27 T cell receptor beta chains derived from one specimen sequenced in a study of CD8+ T cells in alopecia areata. Isolated RNA was reverse transcribed into cDNA used as the sequencing template. TCRdb's copy holds only in-frame clones and misses some; the assay was immunoSEQ multiplex PCR. Here the sample spans 90,000 to 100,000 clones, roughly two fifths being singletons. Sequenced input: CD4+ T cells sorted from blood. Receptors were obtained from a human donor with alopecia areata.

V usage is TRBV29-1 and J usage is TRBJ2-4; D is unclear. This CDR3 has 14 residues. Germline CDR1 SQVTM, CDR2 ANQGSEA. Trimming removed 4 bases from V and 0 bases from J, with 10 bases in between. The CDR3 DNA reads as TGCAGCGTTGTTGGAAGGGCAGCCAAAAACATTCAGTACTTC. This codes for CSVVGRAAKNIQYF.

The V call is TRBV7-2, the J call TRBJ2-1; no reliable D call. Germline V gives CDR1 SGHTA, CDR2 FQGNSA. CDR3 length: 14 amino acids. Trimming removed 6 bases from V and 3 bases from J, with 12 bases in between. CDR3 nucleotide sequence: TGTGCCAGCAGTCGGCAAGGGCGCTACAATGAGCAGTTCTTC. Amino acid sequence: CASSRQGRYNEQFF.

This chain connects TRBV5-6 to TRBJ2-4; TRBD1 agrees at 9 bases. The CDR3 contains 16 residues. The V segment lost 1 base and the J segment 3 bases; nucleotides outside the gene matches: 5. Germline V gene lookup returns CDR1 SGHDT and CDR2 YYEEEE. The CDR3 region has the DNA TGTGCCAGCAGCTTGACAGGGGGCGCCGGCAAAAACATTCAGTACTTC. Translation: CASSLTGGAGKNIQYF.

V is TRBV10-3 and J is TRBJ2-3; TRBD2 matches 8 bases. CDR1 and CDR2 from the germline V gene are ENHRY and SYGVKD. V was pared by 2 bases and J by 4 bases, with 8 bases of the junction left unmatched. The CDR3 covers 16 residues. CDR3 loop: CAISEGPGGPADTQYF. CDR3 nucleotides: TGTGCCATCAGTGAGGGCCCGGGGGGGCCTGCAGATACGCAGTATTTT.

A word on this clone: Sequence at one end of the junction differs from germline and may be a read error. This specimen includes other DNA sequences encoding the same CDR3. The rearrangement joins TRBV30 to TRBJ2-4; D uncertain. The CDR3 length is 13 residues. CDR1 is GTSNPN and CDR2 is SVGIG in the germline V gene (reference sequence). CDR3 in amino acids: CACSGVWVDIQYF. In DNA form, the CDR3 reads TGTGCCTGTAGTGGTGTTTGGGTAGACATTCAATACTTC.

This clone was counted between two and nine times. This chain links TRBV29-1 with TRBJ2-2, with TRBD1 matching over 7 bases. V lost 5 bases, J lost 11 bases, and 11 bases stayed unmatched. Germline V gene data show CDR1 as SQVTM and CDR2 as ANQGSEA. The CDR3 is 13 residues long. The CDR3 sequence is CSVPAKGDRELFF. CDR3 in DNA: TGCAGCGTTCCAGCCAAAGGGGACAGAGAGCTGTTTTTT.

This clone occurred once. The V call is TRBV30, the J call TRBJ1-2; D may be TRBD1 (5 bases). The ends were cut back, 8 bases at V and 4 bases at J, with 17 bases in the middle. The V gene's germline CDR1 is GTSNPN and CDR2 SVGIG (reference sequence). The CDR3 is 13 residues long. CDR3: CALPTGGFYGYTF. In nucleotides, the CDR3 is TGTGCCCTGCCCACTGGGGGGTTCTATGGCTACACCTTC.

This clone was counted only a few times. The genes are TRBV29-1 and TRBJ2-5, with D unclear. The DNA end is a closer match to TRBJ2-7, so the J assignment may be wrong. The germline V gene encodes CDR1 SQVTM and CDR2 ANQGSEA. CDR3 length equals 12 residues. The CDR3 DNA sequence: TGCAGCGTTGGGGCCGGACCCTACGAGCAGTACTTC. The encoded protein is CSVGAGPYEQYF.

This sequence joins TRBV4-1 and TRBJ2-2; D unresolved. CDR1 MGHRA and CDR2 YSYEKL come from the germline V gene. The V gene lost 3 bases and the J gene lost 7 bases, with 21 bases spanning the gap. There are 17 residues in the CDR3. The CDR3 DNA sequence: TGCGCCAGCAGCCACGAGGTTTCTCAGGCCGGTGGCGGGGAGCTGTTTTTT. It translates to CASSHEVSQAGGGELFF.

This clone has only a few counts. The rearrangement joins TRBV29-1 to TRBJ2-1; D could derive from TRBD1 or TRBD2 (6 bases each). CDR1 and CDR2 (germline): SQVTM, ANQGSEA. This CDR3 spans 15 amino acids. The V gene lost 7 bases and the J gene lost 0 bases, with 16 bases spanning the gap. The CDR3 sequence is CSAPGGASSYNEQFF. The DNA of the CDR3 is TGCAGCGCCCCCGGGGGCGCGAGCTCCTACAATGAGCAGTTCTTC.

This clone showed up just a few times. The chain recombines TRBV4-2 with TRBJ2-3, with D unresolved. The CDR3 covers 12 residues. The V gene lost 0 bases and the J gene lost 7 bases, with 5 bases spanning the gap. CDR1 and CDR2 from the germline V gene are LGHNA and YNFKEQ. The CDR3 nucleotides are TGTGCCAGCAGCCAAGATCGAAATACGCAGTATTTT. Protein sequence: CASSQDRNTQYF.

This clone turned up a few times. The chain uses TRBV28 and TRBJ1-5; the match to TRBD1 covers 8 bases. V lost 0 bases, J lost 5 bases, and 3 bases stayed unmatched. The CDR3 extends over 15 amino acids. Germline V gene data show CDR1 as MDHEN and CDR2 as SYDVKM. The CDR3 loop is CASSLWTGVDQPQHF. CDR3 sequence (DNA): TGTGCCAGCAGTTTATGGACAGGGGTGGATCAGCCCCAGCATTTT.

For this clone: In the same sample, other DNA sequences code for this CDR3. As DNA, the CDR3 is TGCAGTGCCCCCGGGCCGAGTGGCTACACCTTC. The encoded protein is CSAPGPSGYTF. The chain employs TRBV20-1 and TRBJ1-2; D remains unclear. CDR1 is DFQATT, CDR2 SNEGSKA, per germline (reference sequence). V lost 6 bases and J 7 bases, leaving 12 bases between the germline ends. The CDR3 runs 11 residues.

This clone was detected only a few times. The V gene is TRBV23-1, the J gene TRBJ1-2; perhaps TRBD1 as D (6 bases). TRBV23-1 qualifies as an ORF whose function is uncertain. The CDR3 sequence is 15 residues long. Between the trimmed V and J ends, which lost 7 bases and 4 bases, there was a span of 19 bases. DNA for the CDR3: TGCGCCAGCAACAGACGTAGGACAGCGATCTATGGCTACACCTTC. Translating gives CASNRRRTAIYGYTF.

The chain couples TRBV7-6 to TRBJ2-1; 8 bases match TRBD1. V was clipped by 1 base and J by 3 bases; unmatched bases: 5. The CDR3 length is 16 residues. CDR1 is SGHVS and CDR2 is FNYEAQ in the germline V gene. CDR3 nucleotide sequence: TGTGCCAGCAGCTTAGGGGGACAGGAGGGCTACAATGAGCAGTTCTTC. This encodes CASSLGGQEGYNEQFF. Based on the CDR3 plus reference TRBV7-6 and TRBJ2-1, the full variable domain is GAGVSQSPRYKVTKRGQDVALRCDPISGHVSLYWYRQALGQGPEFLTYFNYEAQQDKSGLPNDRFSAERPEGSISTLTIQRTEQRDSAMYRCASSLGGQEGYNEQFFGPGTRLTVL.

This clone showed up just a few times. In DNA, the CDR3 is TGCGCCAGCAGCTTGCGAGCCACCAACACCGGGGAGCTGTTTTTT. This gives the protein CASSLRATNTGELFF. The gene calls are TRBV5-1 and TRBJ2-2; D remains unclear. This CDR3 contains 15 residues. CDR1 is SGHRS, CDR2 YFSETQ, per germline. The germline V and J ends were trimmed by 1 base and 2 bases, with 9 bases remaining between them.

The chain carries TRBV29-1 and TRBJ2-5, with 9 bases identical to TRBD1. This CDR3 is 13 amino acids long. The V gene end was trimmed by 5 bases and the J gene end by 3 bases; junction bases not matched to a gene: 4. Per the germline V gene, CDR1 is SQVTM and CDR2 is ANQGSEA. The CDR3 here is CSVTGGGEETQYF. In DNA form, the CDR3 reads TGCAGCGTTACAGGGGGCGGAGAAGAGACCCAGTACTTC. Full variable domain (outside the CDR3, taken from reference TRBV29-1 and TRBJ2-5): SAVISQKPSRDICQRGTSLTIQCQVDSQVTMMFWYRQQPGQSLTLIATANQGSEATYESGFVIDKFPISRPNLTFSTLTVSNMSPEDSSIYLCSVTGGGEETQYFGPGTRLLVL.

The rearrangement uses TRBV29-1 and TRBJ2-7; no firm D call. CDR1 and CDR2 from the germline V gene are SQVTM and ANQGSEA. V shed 6 bases and J shed 0 bases, with 15 bases lying between them. The CDR3 has 14 amino acids. The CDR3 sequence: CSVREGRNSYEQYF. CDR3 sequence (DNA): TGCAGCGTACGCGAAGGCAGAAACTCCTACGAGCAGTACTTC.

The chain employs TRBV7-9 and TRBJ2-5, with D possibly being TRBD1 (5 bases). The CDR3 has 15 amino acids. Germline V gene data show CDR1 as SEHNR and CDR2 as FQNEAQ (reference sequence). V shed 2 bases and J shed 5 bases, with 15 bases lying between them. Written as DNA, the CDR3 is TGTGCCAGCAGCTTAACGGACACCTCGCGGGAGACCCAGTACTTC. Its protein is CASSLTDTSRETQYF.

The chain combines TRBV2 with TRBJ2-1; D unclear. Trimming took 6 bases from V and 5 from J, leaving 11 bases between them. The CDR3 sequence is 13 residues long. Per germline, CDR1 SNHLY and CDR2 FYNNEI. CDR3 sequence reads: CASRQESNNEQFF. DNA for the CDR3: TGTGCCAGCAGGCAGGAGTCAAACAATGAGCAGTTCTTC.

This sequence joins TRBV29-1 and TRBJ2-1; D is unresolved. V lost 4 bases and J 9 bases, leaving 7 bases between the germline ends. From germline, CDR1 is SQVTM and CDR2 ANQGSEA. The CDR3 length is 10 residues. This CDR3 reads CSVGFPEQFF. CDR3 nucleotides: TGCAGCGTTGGATTCCCTGAGCAGTTCTTC.

V is TRBV2 and J is TRBJ2-7; 8 bases agree with TRBD1. V gave up 2 bases and J gave up 5 bases; unmatched junction bases: 5. The germline V gene has CDR1 SNHLY and CDR2 FYNNEI. CDR3 size: 14 residues. The CDR3 protein is CASSEQGAMNEQYF. The DNA of the CDR3 is TGTGCCAGCAGTGAACAGGGGGCTATGAACGAGCAGTACTTC.

This clone was detected a few times. Other DNA variants within this sample encode the same CDR3. J is TRBJ2-1 and V is TRBV5-6; D is uncertain. CDR3 length equals 11 residues. The V end lost 4 bases, the J end lost 4 bases, and 3 bases lay between the germline ends. Germline V lookup: CDR1 SGHDT, CDR2 YYEEEE. CDR3 sequence reads: CASSLYNEQFF. CDR3 DNA sequence: TGTGCCAGCAGCCTTTACAATGAGCAGTTCTTC.

The CDR3, as DNA: TGTGCCAGCAGTTCGCCCTCTTTCGGTTCTAGCACAGATACGCAGTATTTT. This codes for CASSSPSFGSSTDTQYF. This chain joins TRBV28 and TRBJ2-3; no firm D call. V lost 4 bases, J lost 0 bases, and 17 bases lay in between. Germline lookup yields CDR1 MDHEN and CDR2 SYDVKM. This CDR3 comprises 17 residues.

J is TRBJ2-3 and V is TRBV5-1; D is undetermined. CDR1 is SGHRS, CDR2 YFSETQ, per germline. V lost 4 bases and J lost 0, with 9 bases in between. The CDR3 extends over 14 amino acids. This chain's CDR3 is CASSPSDSTDTQYF. DNA of the CDR3: TGCGCCAGCAGCCCCTCCGACAGCACAGATACGCAGTATTTT.

This clone showed up just a few times. This chain uses TRBV19 with TRBJ2-3; TRBD2 might be the D (6 bases). V shed 10 bases and J shed 0 bases, with 14 bases lying between them. The germline V gene encodes CDR1 LNHDA and CDR2 SQIVND (reference sequence). The CDR3 consists of 14 residues. CDR3 in amino acids: CATKYGGSTDTQYF. The CDR3 DNA is TGTGCCACAAAGTATGGGGGGAGCACAGATACGCAGTATTTT.

The CDR3, as DNA: TGTGCCATCAGCGAGGACGTTTATACGCAGTATTTT. As protein: CAISEDVYTQYF. The chain recombines TRBV10-3 with TRBJ2-3; D gene ambiguous. This CDR3 is built from 12 residues. V was shortened by 6 bases and J by 7 bases, with 11 bases between the two germline ends. Germline V gene data show CDR1 as ENHRY and CDR2 as SYGVKD.